This T cell receptor beta chain derives from a study of blood T cells in healthy people across ages. The study drew donors from healthy Caucasian individuals in Russia aged roughly 6 to 90. Peripheral blood samples of 9.5 to 10 milliliters were drawn from each donor. Germline values: CDR1 SGHAT, CDR2 FQDESV (reference sequence). V shed 2 bases and J 9 bases; nucleotides not matched to a gene: 10. This CDR3 comprises 16 residues. A second roughly 6 to 11 cycle PCR used barcoded and J-beta primers. One entry per CDR3 protein, called by TCRdb with MiXCR from the 5' RACE reads. The sample includes 790,000 or so distinct CDR3 sequences, more than 55% of them seen just once.

The sequencing input was blood. The source is a man in his forties in good health. This sequence joins TRBV11-1 and TRBJ2-6; 7 bases map to TRBD1. DNA of the CDR3: TGTGCCAGCAGCTTAACAGGGGAGTCGAGTGACAACGTCCTGACTTTC. It encodes CASSLTGESSDNVLTF.